This T cell receptor beta chain was identified in a study of blood T cells in healthy people across ages (dated by TCRdb to between 2014 and 2017). Study-wide context: In model experiments, roughly one uniquely barcoded TCR beta cDNA molecule per two T cells was captured by template switching. The study measured age-related changes in TCR beta repertoire diversity using deep sequencing normalized with unique cDNA molecular identifiers. Donors were grouped into four age groups: young (average 16 years), middle-aged (less than 40), aged (about 60) and long-lived (less than 85). To avoid experimental bias, donors of different ages were spread randomly across the sequencing lanes. Using the same blood draw, the study looked at two additional independent replicas of 1 million unique cDNA reads for two donors, one aged 18 to 30 and the other aged 80 or older.

The roughly 42 donors, aged about 6 to 95 years, were systemically healthy Caucasian individuals from Russia. Each donor gave 8 to 10 milliliters of peripheral blood, collected into EDTA-treated Vacutainer tubes. Ficoll-Paque density-gradient centrifugation was used to isolate PBMCs, with at least 6 million obtained per sample. Trizol reagent was used to extract total RNA from PBMCs, with at least 5.5 micrograms per sample. For every donor, flow cytometry on a PBMC aliquot measured the percentage of naive CD45RAhigh/CD27high T cells. The library was produced with 5' RACE. A second roughly 6 to 11 cycle PCR used a sample-barcoded 5' primer and a J-beta primer mix. A template-switch 5' adaptor carrying 12 random nucleotides introduced a unique molecular identifier onto each TCR beta cDNA molecule. Each sample yielded at least 3 million CDR3-containing paired-end reads. First-strand cDNA synthesis was performed from all RNA using the Mint cDNA synthesis kit, with priming by a TRBC-specific oligonucleotide. After uracil-DNA glycosylase treatment, a first 18-cycle PCR used universal primers M1SS and BC2_uni_R on all cDNA. The original pipeline was this. Each sample was normalized by randomly selecting 1 million high-quality reads, each carrying a distinct molecular identifier. Instead of being binned into consensus sequences, reads that shared molecular identifiers were thrown out. MiTCR, with a Q25 quality threshold and the strictest error-elimination algorithm, was used for CDR3 identification, clonotype clustering and error correction. A nonparametric unseen species model with Euler transformation was used to estimate lower-bound total TCR beta diversity. TCRdb reanalyzed the raw reads on its own, using fastp at Q25 for trimming and MiXCR for clone calling, and kept in-frame beta chains. CDR3 protein duplicates are merged, each entry listing the most common genes and DNA. The V and J calls and clone size are TCRdb's, not the authors'. The sample records around 1,800,000 distinct CDR3 sequences, roughly two fifths of which are singletons. 20% to 25% of the sample lies in the top ten.

Study-wide findings and limitations: Compared with the aged group, the long-lived group had more naive CD4+ T cells, fewer expanded clones and increased TCR diversity, suggesting age selection. Estimates of total diversity from one million sequenced T cells were regarded as lower bounds and underestimates. Since profiling was done on bulk unsorted PBMCs, naive and antigen-experienced compartments could not be conclusively compared. The CMV infection status of donors was not known, potentially confounding age-related changes in expanded clonotypes. Observed TCR beta diversity correlated strongly with the percentage of naive T cells measured by flow cytometry. Observed TCR beta diversity per million T cells fell roughly linearly with age, and a significant reduction was already apparent by age around 39.

On this clonotype itself: The antigen it binds to is not known. No base-level quality is on record; no much larger clone is a single base apart.

Material: blood. The source of this sequence is a human donor in good health.

In nucleotide form, the sequence is TGCGCCAGCAGCACAATAGCGGGGGGGCTTATTCTGGGCTCCTACAATGAGCAGTTCTTC. The resulting protein is CASSTIAGGLILGSYNEQFF. The chain links TRBV5-1 with TRBJ2-1, and 11 bases in between align with TRBD2. From a lookup of the germline V gene, CDR1 and CDR2 are SGHRS and YFSETQ. Including cysteine and phenylalanine, the CDR3 has 20 amino acids. Of the read, only the CDR3 DNA is kept; its 60 bases are in frame from base 1. Germline trimming: 4 bases from V, 0 bases from J; junction bases outside gene matches: 15.